The rows below give T cell receptor beta chains drawn from one sample of a study of cytomegalovirus exposure and HLA in healthy donors. TCRdb keeps only in-frame clones here, not all; method: immunoSEQ multiplex PCR. The sample lists 77,000 or so clones, more than 60% occurring once. Sequenced: PBMCs. The receptors were sampled from a man aged 40-49 years in good health and CMV-seronegative. The CDR3 runs from the conserved cysteine through the conserved F or W. The order of the fields is CDR3 protein, CDR3 DNA, J gene, clone size, V gene, D gene. A D gene is named only where the DNA matches it firmly. Not every row has a clone size; where given, it reads once, few, many or a size class.

CDR3aa: CASSQDRALGEQYF; CDR3nt: TGTGCCAGCAGCCAAGATCGCGCCCTCGGCGAGCAGTACTTC; j_gene: TRBJ2-7; abundance: NA; v_gene: TRBV4-2; d_gene: NA
CDR3aa: CASSTALAGEADTQYF; CDR3nt: TGTGCCAGCAGCACCGCGCTAGCGGGAGAGGCAGATACGCAGTATTTT; j_gene: TRBJ2-3; abundance: NA; v_gene: TRBV5-6; d_gene: TRBD2
CDR3aa: CASKTGILRETQYF; CDR3nt: TGTGCCAGCAAGACAGGGATATTGCGAGAGACCCAGTACTTC; j_gene: TRBJ2-5; abundance: NA; v_gene: TRBV28; d_gene: TRBD1
CDR3aa: CASSPSSGAEAFF; CDR3nt: TGTGCCAGCTCACCATCATCTGGAGCTGAAGCTTTCTTT; j_gene: TRBJ1-1; abundance: NA; v_gene: TRBV18; d_gene: NA
CDR3aa: CASSPMGQGYEQYF; CDR3nt: TGTGCCAGCAGCCCAATGGGACAGGGCTACGAGCAGTACTTC; j_gene: TRBJ2-7; abundance: NA; v_gene: TRBV7-9; d_gene: TRBD1
CDR3aa: CATSRDRFTETNEKLFF; CDR3nt: TGTGCCACCAGCAGAGATCGATTTACTGAAACTAATGAAAAACTGTTTTTT; j_gene: TRBJ1-4; abundance: NA; v_gene: TRBV15; d_gene: NA
CDR3aa: CASSQAGNNQPQHF; CDR3nt: TGTGCCAGCAGTCAAGCAGGGAACAATCAGCCCCAGCATTTT; j_gene: TRBJ1-5; abundance: NA; v_gene: TRBV7-2; d_gene: NA
CDR3aa: CASPGSQVSTDTQYF; CDR3nt: TGTGCCAGCCCGGGCTCACAGGTTAGCACAGATACGCAGTATTTT; j_gene: TRBJ2-3; abundance: NA; v_gene: TRBV6-1; d_gene: NA
CDR3aa: CASRRDENTEAFF; CDR3nt: TGTGCCAGCAGGCGGGACGAGAACACTGAAGCTTTCTTT; j_gene: TRBJ1-1; abundance: NA; v_gene: TRBV9; d_gene: NA
CDR3aa: CASSLERATGELFF; CDR3nt: TGTGCCAGCAGCTTAGAGAGGGCCACCGGGGAGCTGTTTTTT; j_gene: TRBJ2-2; abundance: NA; v_gene: TRBV7-9; d_gene: NA
CDR3aa: CASRASGWQYF; CDR3nt: TGTGCCAGCAGGGCGTCAGGGTGGCAGTACTTC; j_gene: TRBJ2-7; abundance: NA; v_gene: TRBV6-6; d_gene: NA
CDR3aa: CASSFAMREGSYNEQFF; CDR3nt: TGTGCCAGCAGCTTTGCTATGCGGGAGGGGTCCTACAATGAGCAGTTCTTC; j_gene: TRBJ2-1; abundance: NA; v_gene: TRBV12-1; d_gene: NA
CDR3aa: CASSPRDRAGANGLTF; CDR3nt: TGTGCCAGCAGCCCCCGGGACAGGGCTGGGGCCAACGGCCTGACTTTC; j_gene: TRBJ2-6; abundance: NA; v_gene: TRBV7-6; d_gene: TRBD1
CDR3aa: CASSYQGGSYNEQFF; CDR3nt: TGTGCCAGCAGTTACCAGGGGGGCTCCTACAATGAGCAGTTCTTC; j_gene: TRBJ2-1; abundance: once; v_gene: TRBV6-4; d_gene: NA
CDR3aa: CASRAFTGELFF; CDR3nt: TGTGCCAGCAGGGCTTTTACCGGGGAGCTGTTTTTT; j_gene: TRBJ2-2; abundance: NA; v_gene: TRBV6-4; d_gene: NA
CDR3aa: CASSPGQGLRNTEAFF; CDR3nt: TGTGCCAGCAGCCCTGGACAGGGGCTAAGGAACACTGAAGCTTTCTTT; j_gene: TRBJ1-1; abundance: once; v_gene: TRBV7-9; d_gene: TRBD1
CDR3aa: CASSDSPSGRGGELFF; CDR3nt: TGTGCCAGCAGTGACTCCCCTAGCGGGAGAGGCGGGGAGCTGTTTTTT; j_gene: TRBJ2-2; abundance: few; v_gene: TRBV6-4; d_gene: TRBD2
CDR3aa: CASSIGVSNQPQHF; CDR3nt: TGTGCCAGTAGTATAGGCGTTAGCAATCAGCCCCAGCATTTT; j_gene: TRBJ1-5; abundance: NA; v_gene: TRBV19; d_gene: NA
CDR3aa: CASSLTGTYEQYF; CDR3nt: TGTGCCAGCAGTTTAACAGGTACCTACGAGCAGTACTTC; j_gene: TRBJ2-7; abundance: once; v_gene: TRBV25-1; d_gene: NA
CDR3aa: CASSLVREQYF; CDR3nt: TGTGCCAGCAGCTTGGTGCGGGAGCAGTACTTC; j_gene: TRBJ2-7; abundance: NA; v_gene: TRBV5-6; d_gene: NA
CDR3aa: CAGAVSSGNTIYF; CDR3nt: TGTGCCGGGGCGGTTAGCTCTGGAAACACCATATATTTT; j_gene: TRBJ1-3; abundance: few; v_gene: TRBV30; d_gene: NA
CDR3aa: CASSLTTSATYNEQFF; CDR3nt: TGTGCCAGCAGTTTAACGACTAGCGCCACCTACAATGAGCAGTTCTTC; j_gene: TRBJ2-1; abundance: NA; v_gene: TRBV28; d_gene: TRBD2
CDR3aa: CASSRRQGADTQYF; CDR3nt: TGTGCCAGCAGTCGGAGACAGGGTGCAGATACGCAGTATTTT; j_gene: TRBJ2-3; abundance: NA; v_gene: TRBV2; d_gene: TRBD1
CDR3aa: CASSLRDSPLTFF; CDR3nt: TGTGCCAGCAGTCTCCGGGACAGTCCCTTGACTTTCTTT; j_gene: TRBJ1-1; abundance: NA; v_gene: TRBV28; d_gene: TRBD1
CDR3aa: CASSERLSSYEQYF; CDR3nt: TGTGCCAGCTCCGAACGCCTGAGCTCCTACGAGCAGTACTTC; j_gene: TRBJ2-7; abundance: once; v_gene: TRBV18; d_gene: NA
CDR3aa: CASSLPDAGGYTF; CDR3nt: TGTGCCAGCAGCCTCCCAGACGCAGGGGGCTACACCTTC; j_gene: TRBJ1-2; abundance: NA; v_gene: TRBV6-6; d_gene: NA
CDR3aa: CAWIRAGDTGELFF; CDR3nt: TGTGCCTGGATAAGGGCGGGGGACACCGGGGAGCTGTTTTTT; j_gene: TRBJ2-2; abundance: NA; v_gene: TRBV30; d_gene: TRBD2
CDR3aa: CASFRDRGQGYTF; CDR3nt: TGTGCCAGCTTCCGGGACAGGGGGCAAGGCTACACCTTC; j_gene: TRBJ1-2; abundance: NA; v_gene: TRBV18; d_gene: TRBD1
CDR3aa: CASSLDRGVGETQYF; CDR3nt: TGTGCCAGCAGCTTGGACAGGGGAGTAGGAGAGACCCAGTACTTC; j_gene: TRBJ2-5; abundance: NA; v_gene: TRBV5-4; d_gene: TRBD1
CDR3aa: CASSQDPVGQLSYEQYF; CDR3nt: TGTGCCAGCAGCCAAGATCCGGTGGGACAGCTCTCCTACGAGCAGTACTTC; j_gene: TRBJ2-7; abundance: NA; v_gene: TRBV4-2; d_gene: TRBD1
CDR3aa: CASTERGYWPQHF; CDR3nt: TGTGCCAGCACCGAAAGAGGGTATTGGCCCCAGCATTTT; j_gene: TRBJ1-5; abundance: NA; v_gene: TRBV6-1; d_gene: NA
CDR3aa: CASSPRSAGSSNSPLHF; CDR3nt: TGCGCCAGCAGCCCACGGTCCGCCGGTTCGTCTAATTCACCCCTCCACTTT; j_gene: TRBJ1-6; abundance: few; v_gene: TRBV5-1; d_gene: NA
CDR3aa: CSVGGLAAQETQYF; CDR3nt: TGCAGCGTTGGGGGTCTAGCGGCCCAAGAGACCCAGTACTTC; j_gene: TRBJ2-5; abundance: NA; v_gene: TRBV29-1; d_gene: TRBD2
CDR3aa: CSSCDFDYEQYF; CDR3nt: TGCTCCAGTTGCGACTTCGATTACGAGCAGTACTTC; j_gene: TRBJ2-7; abundance: NA; v_gene: TRBV10-2; d_gene: NA
CDR3aa: CASSVDRSPETQYF; CDR3nt: TGTGCCAGCAGCGTAGACAGGTCCCCAGAGACCCAGTACTTC; j_gene: TRBJ2-5; abundance: NA; v_gene: TRBV6-1; d_gene: NA
CDR3aa: CASSSGTGMNTEAFF; CDR3nt: TGTGCCAGCAGCTCCGGGACAGGGATGAACACTGAAGCTTTCTTT; j_gene: TRBJ1-1; abundance: once; v_gene: TRBV13; d_gene: TRBD1
CDR3aa: CASSITARQGAEAFF; CDR3nt: TGTGCCAGTAGTATAACGGCCCGACAGGGGGCTGAAGCTTTCTTT; j_gene: TRBJ1-1; abundance: few; v_gene: TRBV19; d_gene: TRBD1
CDR3aa: CASLNLVRGSDGYTF; CDR3nt: TGCGCCAGCCTGAACCTCGTCAGGGGATCTGATGGCTACACCTTC; j_gene: TRBJ1-2; abundance: once; v_gene: TRBV10-1; d_gene: NA
CDR3aa: CASSLGLSHDTQYF; CDR3nt: TGTGCCAGCAGCTTGGGACTCTCGCACGATACGCAGTATTTT; j_gene: TRBJ2-3; abundance: NA; v_gene: TRBV7-2; d_gene: NA
CDR3aa: CASSPASRDRAVETQYF; CDR3nt: TGTGCCAGCTCTCCCGCGAGCCGGGACAGGGCGGTCGAGACCCAGTACTTC; j_gene: TRBJ2-5; abundance: NA; v_gene: TRBV18; d_gene: TRBD1
CDR3aa: CASSLDPSGSSYEQYF; CDR3nt: TGTGCCAGCAGCTTAGATCCTAGCGGGAGTTCCTACGAGCAGTACTTC; j_gene: TRBJ2-7; abundance: NA; v_gene: TRBV7-6; d_gene: TRBD2
CDR3aa: CATSAIRDSSGNTIYF; CDR3nt: TGTGCCACCTCGGCCATACGGGACAGCTCTGGAAACACCATATATTTT; j_gene: TRBJ1-3; abundance: NA; v_gene: TRBV5-6; d_gene: TRBD1
CDR3aa: CAGGLAGGYEQYF; CDR3nt: TGTGCCGGAGGACTAGCGGGAGGGTACGAGCAGTACTTC; j_gene: TRBJ2-7; abundance: few; v_gene: TRBV30; d_gene: TRBD2
CDR3aa: CASSGGQARYEQYF; CDR3nt: TGTGCCAGCAGTGGTGGACAGGCGCGCTACGAGCAGTACTTC; j_gene: TRBJ2-7; abundance: NA; v_gene: TRBV6-1; d_gene: TRBD1
CDR3aa: CASSEGGRGTDTQYF; CDR3nt: TGTGCCAGCAGTGAGGGCGGGAGGGGCACAGATACGCAGTATTTT; j_gene: TRBJ2-3; abundance: few; v_gene: TRBV2; d_gene: TRBD2
CDR3aa: CAIRGGAGGQETQYF; CDR3nt: TGTGCCATCAGAGGGGGAGCGGGAGGGCAAGAGACCCAGTACTTC; j_gene: TRBJ2-5; abundance: NA; v_gene: TRBV10-3; d_gene: TRBD2
CDR3aa: CASSLGTGELAFF; CDR3nt: TGTGCCAGCAGTTTAGGGACAGGGGAGTTGGCTTTCTTT; j_gene: TRBJ1-1; abundance: NA; v_gene: TRBV28; d_gene: TRBD1
CDR3aa: CASGWTGNTEAFF; CDR3nt: TGTGCCAGCGGCTGGACAGGAAACACTGAAGCTTTCTTT; j_gene: TRBJ1-1; abundance: NA; v_gene: TRBV25-1; d_gene: TRBD1
CDR3aa: CASSSGLAGETQYF; CDR3nt: TGTGCCAGCAGCTCGGGACTAGCGGGTGAGACCCAGTACTTC; j_gene: TRBJ2-5; abundance: few; v_gene: TRBV4-2; d_gene: TRBD2
CDR3aa: CAWSDQSGDTEAFF; CDR3nt: TGTGCCTGGAGTGATCAGTCGGGGGACACTGAAGCTTTCTTT; j_gene: TRBJ1-1; abundance: NA; v_gene: TRBV30; d_gene: NA
CDR3aa: CASSEVPDSARRYF; CDR3nt: TGTGCCAGCAGTGAAGTCCCCGACAGTGCGCGTAGGTACTTC; j_gene: TRBJ2-7; abundance: NA; v_gene: TRBV25-1; d_gene: NA
CDR3aa: CASSYSSPSNTEAFF; CDR3nt: TGTGCCAGCAGTTACTCCTCCCCTTCGAACACTGAAGCTTTCTTT; j_gene: TRBJ1-1; abundance: NA; v_gene: TRBV6-6; d_gene: NA
CDR3aa: CASSLTQRGFGYTF; CDR3nt: TGTGCCAGCAGCTTAACTCAAAGGGGCTTCGGCTACACCTTC; j_gene: TRBJ1-2; abundance: NA; v_gene: TRBV11-2; d_gene: NA
CDR3aa: CASRQGGSGELFF; CDR3nt: TGTGCCAGCAGGCAGGGCGGATCCGGGGAGCTGTTTTTT; j_gene: TRBJ2-2; abundance: NA; v_gene: TRBV6-5; d_gene: NA
CDR3aa: CASSQVGFGADTGELFF; CDR3nt: TGTGCCAGCAGCCAAGTCGGATTTGGGGCCGACACCGGGGAGCTGTTTTTT; j_gene: TRBJ2-2; abundance: NA; v_gene: TRBV5-4; d_gene: NA
CDR3aa: CASSLISGKLFF; CDR3nt: TGTGCCAGCAGTCTAATTTCCGGAAAACTGTTTTTT; j_gene: TRBJ1-4; abundance: few; v_gene: TRBV27; d_gene: NA
CDR3aa: CASSQDWAVKSPLHF; CDR3nt: TGCGCCAGCAGCCAAGACTGGGCAGTAAAATCACCCCTCCACTTT; j_gene: TRBJ1-6; abundance: NA; v_gene: TRBV4-1; d_gene: NA